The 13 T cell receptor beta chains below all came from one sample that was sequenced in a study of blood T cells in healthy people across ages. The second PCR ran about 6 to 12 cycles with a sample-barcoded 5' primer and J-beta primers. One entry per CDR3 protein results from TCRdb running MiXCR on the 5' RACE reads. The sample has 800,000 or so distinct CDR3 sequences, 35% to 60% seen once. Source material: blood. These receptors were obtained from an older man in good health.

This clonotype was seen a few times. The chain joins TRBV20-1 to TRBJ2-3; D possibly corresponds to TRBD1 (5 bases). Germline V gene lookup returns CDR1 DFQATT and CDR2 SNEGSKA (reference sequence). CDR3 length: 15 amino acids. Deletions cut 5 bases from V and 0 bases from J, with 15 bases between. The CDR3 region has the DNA TGCAGTGCTCCTAACAGGCTCCTTAGCACAGATACGCAGTATTTT. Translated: CSAPNRLLSTDTQYF.

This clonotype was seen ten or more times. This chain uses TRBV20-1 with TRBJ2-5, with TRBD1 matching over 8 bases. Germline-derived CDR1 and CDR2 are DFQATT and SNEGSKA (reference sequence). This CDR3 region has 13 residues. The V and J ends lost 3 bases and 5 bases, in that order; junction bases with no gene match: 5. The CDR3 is CSARDRAWETQYF. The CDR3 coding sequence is TGCAGTGCTAGGGACAGGGCCTGGGAGACCCAGTACTTC.

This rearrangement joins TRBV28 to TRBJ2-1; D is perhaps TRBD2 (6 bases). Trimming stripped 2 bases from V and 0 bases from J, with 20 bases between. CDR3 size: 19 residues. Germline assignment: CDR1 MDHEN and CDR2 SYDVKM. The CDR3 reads CASSLVGGPSRSSYNEQFF. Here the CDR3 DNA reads TGTGCCAGCAGTTTAGTCGGAGGGCCATCCAGGAGCTCCTACAATGAGCAGTTCTTC.

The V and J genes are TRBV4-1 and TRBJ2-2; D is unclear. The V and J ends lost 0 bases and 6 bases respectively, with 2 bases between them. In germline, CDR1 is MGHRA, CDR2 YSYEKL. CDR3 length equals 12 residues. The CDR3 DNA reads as TGCGCCAGCAGCCAAGAGTCCGGGGAGCTGTTTTTT. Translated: CASSQESGELFF.

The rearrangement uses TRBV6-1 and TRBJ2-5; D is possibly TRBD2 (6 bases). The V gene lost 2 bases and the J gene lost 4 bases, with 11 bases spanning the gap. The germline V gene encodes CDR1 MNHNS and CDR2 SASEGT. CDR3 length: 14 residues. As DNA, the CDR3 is TGTGCCAGCAGTGAATCTTGGGGAGGAGAGACCCAGTACTTC. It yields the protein CASSESWGGETQYF.

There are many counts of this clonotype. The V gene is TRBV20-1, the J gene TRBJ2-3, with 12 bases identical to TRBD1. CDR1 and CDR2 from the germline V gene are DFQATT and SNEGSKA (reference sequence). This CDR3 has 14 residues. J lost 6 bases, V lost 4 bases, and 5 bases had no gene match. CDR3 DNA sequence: TGCAGTGCTATACCCGGGACAGGGGGCGATACGCAGTATTTT. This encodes CSAIPGTGGDTQYF.

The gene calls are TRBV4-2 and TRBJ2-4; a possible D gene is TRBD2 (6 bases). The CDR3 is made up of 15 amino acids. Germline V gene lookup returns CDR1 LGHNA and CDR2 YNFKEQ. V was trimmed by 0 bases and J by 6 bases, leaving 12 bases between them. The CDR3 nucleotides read TGTGCCAGCAGCCAAGATTATGGGGGAGGAAACATTCAGTACTTC. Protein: CASSQDYGGGNIQYF.

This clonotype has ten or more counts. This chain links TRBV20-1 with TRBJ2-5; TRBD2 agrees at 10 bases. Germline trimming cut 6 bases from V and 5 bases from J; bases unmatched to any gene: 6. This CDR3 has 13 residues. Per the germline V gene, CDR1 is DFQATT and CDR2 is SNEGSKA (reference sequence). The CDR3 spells CSALTSGMETQYF. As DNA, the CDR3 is TGCAGTGCCCTCACTAGCGGGATGGAGACCCAGTACTTC.

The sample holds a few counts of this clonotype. The CDR3 DNA reads as TGTGCCAGCAGTTTAGGCTCTCGGGGTAGCGGGAGCGTCGAGCAGTACTTC. Translating it yields CASSLGSRGSGSVEQYF. The rearrangement joins TRBV28 to TRBJ2-5, with 9 bases lining up with TRBD2. The closer fit of TRBJ2-7 to the DNA end suggests the J call may be wrong. This CDR3 has 17 residues. Per germline, CDR1 MDHEN and CDR2 SYDVKM.

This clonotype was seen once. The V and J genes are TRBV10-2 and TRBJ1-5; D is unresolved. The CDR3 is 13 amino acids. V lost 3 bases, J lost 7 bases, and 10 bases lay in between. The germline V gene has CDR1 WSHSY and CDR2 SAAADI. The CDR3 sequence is CASSDAGRQPQHF. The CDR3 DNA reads TGCGCCAGCAGTGATGCGGGGAGGCAGCCCCAGCATTTT.

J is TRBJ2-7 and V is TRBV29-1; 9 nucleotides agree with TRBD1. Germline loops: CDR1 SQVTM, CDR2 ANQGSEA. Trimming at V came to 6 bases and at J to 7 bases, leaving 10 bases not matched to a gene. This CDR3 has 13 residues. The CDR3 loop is CSVTGTGSDEQYF. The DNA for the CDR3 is TGCAGCGTGACCGGGACAGGGAGTGATGAGCAGTACTTC.

The CDR3 region is CASSQLRTRGEQYF. The CDR3 DNA is TGCGCCAGCAGCCAACTGCGGACTAGGGGGGAGCAGTACTTC. The chain links TRBV4-3 to TRBJ2-5; weak D call: TRBD2 (7 bases). The CDR3 has 14 amino acids. Per germline, CDR1 LGHNA and CDR2 YSLEER. Trimming shortened V by 2 bases and J by 11 bases, and 18 bases separated the two germline ends.

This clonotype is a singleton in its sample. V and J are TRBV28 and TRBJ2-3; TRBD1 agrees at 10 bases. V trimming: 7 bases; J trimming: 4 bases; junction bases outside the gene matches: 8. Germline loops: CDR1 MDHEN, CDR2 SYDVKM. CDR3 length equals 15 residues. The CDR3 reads CASTPGQGNSDTQYF. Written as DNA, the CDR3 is TGTGCCAGCACCCCGGGACAGGGGAATTCAGATACGCAGTATTTT.